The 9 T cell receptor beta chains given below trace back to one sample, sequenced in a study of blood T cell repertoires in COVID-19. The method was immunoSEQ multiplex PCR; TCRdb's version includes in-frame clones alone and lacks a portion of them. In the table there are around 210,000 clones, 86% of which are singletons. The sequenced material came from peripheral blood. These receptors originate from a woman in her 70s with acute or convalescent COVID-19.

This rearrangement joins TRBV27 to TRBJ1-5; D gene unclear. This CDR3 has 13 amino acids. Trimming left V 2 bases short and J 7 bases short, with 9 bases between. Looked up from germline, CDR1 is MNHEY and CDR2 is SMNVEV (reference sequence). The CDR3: CASSLRGLQPQHF. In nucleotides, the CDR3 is TGTGCCAGCAGTTTACGGGGTTTACAGCCCCAGCATTTT.

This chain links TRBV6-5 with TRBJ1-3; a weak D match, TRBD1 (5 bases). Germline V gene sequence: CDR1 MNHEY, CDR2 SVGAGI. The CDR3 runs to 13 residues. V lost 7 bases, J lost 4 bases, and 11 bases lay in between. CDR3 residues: CASTWDSGNTIYF. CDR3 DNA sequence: TGTGCCAGCACCTGGGACTCCGGAAACACCATATATTTT.

The DNA for the CDR3 is TGTGCCAGCAGAGGAGGGAGCTACGAGCAGTACTTC. Amino acid sequence: CASRGGSYEQYF. V and J are TRBV12-3 or TRBV12-4 and TRBJ2-7; a weak D match, TRBD2 (6 bases). Trimming left V 6 bases short and J 3 bases short, with 9 bases between. This CDR3 is 12 amino acids long.

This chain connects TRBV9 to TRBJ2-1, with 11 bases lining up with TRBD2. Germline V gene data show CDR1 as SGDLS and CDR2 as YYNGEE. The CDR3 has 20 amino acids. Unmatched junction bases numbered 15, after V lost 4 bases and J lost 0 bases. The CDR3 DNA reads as TGTGCCAGCAGCCCCCAGCCCCCTAGCGGGAGGATGAGCTCCTACAATGAGCAGTTCTTC. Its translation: CASSPQPPSGRMSSYNEQFF.

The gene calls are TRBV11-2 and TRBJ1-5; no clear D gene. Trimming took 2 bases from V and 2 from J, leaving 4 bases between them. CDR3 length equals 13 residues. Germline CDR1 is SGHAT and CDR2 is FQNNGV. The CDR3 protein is CASSLYGNQPQHF. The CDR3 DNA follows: TGTGCCAGCAGCTTATATGGCAATCAGCCCCAGCATTTT.

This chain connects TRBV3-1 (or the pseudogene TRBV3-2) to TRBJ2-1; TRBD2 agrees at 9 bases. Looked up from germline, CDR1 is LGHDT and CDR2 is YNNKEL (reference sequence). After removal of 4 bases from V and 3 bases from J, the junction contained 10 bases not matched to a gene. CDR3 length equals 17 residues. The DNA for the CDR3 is TGTGCCAGCAGCCCTAGCGGGGCGGGAGCCGGCTACAATGAGCAGTTCTTC. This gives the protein CASSPSGAGAGYNEQFF.

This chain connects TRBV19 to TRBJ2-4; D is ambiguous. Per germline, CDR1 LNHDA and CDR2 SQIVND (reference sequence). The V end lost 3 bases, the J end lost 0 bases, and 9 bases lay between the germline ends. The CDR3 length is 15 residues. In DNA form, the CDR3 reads TGTGCCAGTAGTATTGGGCAATTAGCCAAAAACATTCAGTACTTC. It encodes CASSIGQLAKNIQYF.

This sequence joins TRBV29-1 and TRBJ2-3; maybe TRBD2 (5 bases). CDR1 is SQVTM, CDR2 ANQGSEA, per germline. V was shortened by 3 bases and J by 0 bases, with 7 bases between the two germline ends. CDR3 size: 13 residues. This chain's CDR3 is CSVDSGSTDTQYF. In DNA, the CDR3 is TGCAGCGTTGATTCGGGGAGCACAGATACGCAGTATTTT.

DNA of the CDR3: TGTGCCAGCAGTTACTCGAGAGCAAGCACAGATACGCAGTATTTT. It encodes CASSYSRASTDTQYF. The rearrangement links TRBV6-2 or TRBV6-3 to TRBJ2-3; D is uncertain. Germline CDR1 is MNHEY and CDR2 is SVGEGT. There are 15 residues in the CDR3. The V end was cut by 0 bases, the J end by 0 bases, with 7 bases between.